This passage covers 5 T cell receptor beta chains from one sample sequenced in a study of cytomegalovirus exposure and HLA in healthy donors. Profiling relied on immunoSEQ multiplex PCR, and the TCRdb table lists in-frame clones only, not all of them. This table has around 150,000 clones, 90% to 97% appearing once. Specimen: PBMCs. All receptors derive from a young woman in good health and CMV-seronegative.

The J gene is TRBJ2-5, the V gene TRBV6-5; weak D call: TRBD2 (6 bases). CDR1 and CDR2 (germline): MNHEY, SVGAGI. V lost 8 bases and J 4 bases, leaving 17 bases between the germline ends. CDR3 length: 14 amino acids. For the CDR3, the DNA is TGTGCCAGCCAAACCTTCTGGGACTCAGAGACCCAGTACTTC. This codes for CASQTFWDSETQYF.

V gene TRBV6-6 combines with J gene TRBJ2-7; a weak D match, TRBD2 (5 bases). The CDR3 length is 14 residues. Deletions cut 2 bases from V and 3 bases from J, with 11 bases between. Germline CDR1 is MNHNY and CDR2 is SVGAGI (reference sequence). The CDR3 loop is CASSYAARDYEQYF. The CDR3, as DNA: TGTGCCAGCAGTTACGCCGCCCGGGACTACGAGCAGTACTTC.

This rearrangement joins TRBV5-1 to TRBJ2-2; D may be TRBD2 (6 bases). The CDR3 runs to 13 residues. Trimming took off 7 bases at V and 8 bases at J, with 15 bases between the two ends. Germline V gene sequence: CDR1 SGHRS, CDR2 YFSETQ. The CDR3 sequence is CASRGAGTGELFF. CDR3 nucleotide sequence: TGCGCCAGCCGTGGGGCAGGGACTGGGGAGCTGTTTTTT.

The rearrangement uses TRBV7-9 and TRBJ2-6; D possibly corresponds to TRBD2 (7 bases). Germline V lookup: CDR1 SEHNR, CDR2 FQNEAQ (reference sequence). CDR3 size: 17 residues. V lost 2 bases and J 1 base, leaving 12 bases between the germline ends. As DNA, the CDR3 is TGTGCCAGCAGCTTACTTAGGGGGGGGTCTGGGGCCAACGTCCTGACTTTC. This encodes CASSLLRGGSGANVLTF.

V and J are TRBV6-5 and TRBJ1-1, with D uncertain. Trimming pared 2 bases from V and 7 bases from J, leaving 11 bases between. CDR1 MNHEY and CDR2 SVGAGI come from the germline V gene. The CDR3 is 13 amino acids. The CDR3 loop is CASSYERGGEAFF. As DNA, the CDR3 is TGTGCCAGCAGTTACGAACGGGGAGGTGAAGCTTTCTTT.